This T cell receptor (beta chain) was sequenced for a study of technical replicates of blood from a few donors. This clone appeared once. Per the germline V gene, CDR1 is MGHRA and CDR2 is YSYEKL. This CDR3 is built from 14 residues. Trimming cost V 1 base and J 1 base, with 6 bases left between them. Assay: immunoSEQ multiplex PCR; the TCRdb copy retains only in-frame clones and omits some. This sample has 95,000 or so clones, with approximately 95% found just once. Material for sequencing was T cells isolated from PBMCs. This TCR derives from a human donor in good health. The chain joins TRBV4-1 to TRBJ2-3; TRBD2 might be the D (5 bases). The CDR3, as DNA: TGCGCCAGCAGCCAAGTGGAGGGCACAGATACGCAGTATTTT. This sequence encodes CASSQVEGTDTQYF.